What follows are 7 T cell receptor beta chains derived from one specimen sequenced in a study of breast tumors, draining lymph nodes, adjacent tissues. TCRdb fed the multiplex PCR reads into MiXCR, producing one record per CDR3 protein. The data hold 50,000 to 65,000 distinct CDR3 sequences, with under 55% observed a single time. Sequenced sample: breast tumor tissue. Every receptor here comes from a female donor with breast cancer. Some clones in this sample may be carry-over from other donors' samples.

This clonotype was seen once. Its ends do not fully match the called genes, so a read error is possible. This sequence joins TRBV7-8 and TRBJ2-7; no clear D. Germline assignment: CDR1 SGHVS and CDR2 FQNEAQ. The CDR3 contains 13 residues. CDR3 residues: CASSWTARYERYF. CDR3 nucleotide sequence: TGTGCCAGCAGCTGGACCGCCCGCTACGAGCGGTACTTC.

This clonotype was counted many times. The chain carries TRBV6-5 and TRBJ2-7, with D possibly TRBD2 on 5 matching bases. CDR1 MNHEY and CDR2 SVGAGI come from the germline V gene. The CDR3 sequence is 17 residues long. Between the trimmed V and J ends, which lost 0 bases and 2 bases, there was a span of 17 bases. The CDR3 region is CASSYSTLGAETYEQYF. CDR3 sequence (DNA): TGTGCCAGCAGTTACTCGACCCTGGGAGCGGAGACCTACGAGCAGTACTTC.

This clonotype has at least ten counts. V usage is TRBV4-3 and J usage is TRBJ1-5; D is unresolved. This CDR3 has 15 residues. Trimming pared 2 bases from V and 5 bases from J, leaving 13 bases between. Germline assignment: CDR1 LGHNA and CDR2 YSLEER. The CDR3, as DNA: TGCGCCAGCAGCCAACGGGGAGCCGACGATCAGCCCCAGCATTTT. It encodes CASSQRGADDQPQHF.

In DNA, the CDR3 is TGTGCCAGCAGCTCCGAGAGGACTAGCGGAGAGACCCAGTACTTC. Translated: CASSSERTSGETQYF. The chain has TRBV7-2 and TRBJ2-5; 10 nucleotides line up with TRBD2. Germline loops: CDR1 SGHTA, CDR2 FQGNSA. This CDR3 has 15 amino acids. Trimming at V came to 4 bases and at J to 4 bases, leaving 6 bases not matched to a gene.

This clonotype was seen at least ten times. The CDR3 region has the DNA TGTGCCAGCGGATCATCAGGGGTCAGCAATCAGCCCCAGCATTTT. This codes for CASGSSGVSNQPQHF. This chain connects TRBV6-5 to TRBJ1-5; TRBD1 is a possible D gene (6 bases). The CDR3 extends over 15 amino acids. With 8 bases removed from V and 1 base from J, the gap between germline ends came to 15 bases. CDR1 is MNHEY, CDR2 SVGAGI, per germline.

This chain uses TRBV20-1 with TRBJ2-2, with TRBD2 matching over 14 bases. Looked up from germline, CDR1 is DFQATT and CDR2 is SNEGSKA (reference sequence). The CDR3 contains 18 residues. V shed 5 bases, J shed 4 bases, and the junction held 12 bases outside the gene matches. The DNA for the CDR3 is TGCAGTGCTCCCAGACTAGCGGGGGGGGGAGTGAGCACCGGGGAGCTGTTTTTT. Its protein product is CSAPRLAGGGVSTGELFF.

Ten or more counts support this clonotype. The chain carries TRBV27 and TRBJ1-2; D not resolved. Trimming stripped 6 bases from V and 6 bases from J, with 20 bases between. CDR1 and CDR2 (germline): MNHEY, SMNVEV (reference sequence). The CDR3 is 15 residues long. The CDR3 reads CASSPWRGRSDGYTF. For the CDR3, the DNA is TGTGCCAGCAGCCCTTGGCGGGGTAGATCGGATGGCTACACCTTC.